This TCR beta chain derives from a study of read filtering for tumor transcriptome and immune sequencing. Study background: Patients were around 17 male and approximately 14 female, mean age roughly 70 years, range about 45 to 85. Study-wide results and limits: The sorted CD138-negative fraction was a mixed bone marrow immune population, not purified T cells. Compared with RNA-seq, IR-seq gave much higher clonotype depth and reliability.

Every patient had bone marrow sampled while the disease was active. The library was built from 400 to 500 ng RNA with molecular barcoded adaptors for alpha/delta and beta/gamma chains. Using its own MiXCR run on the reads, TCRdb lists one record per CDR3 protein. Among about 46,000 distinct CDR3 sequences listed, about a fifth were seen once. With respect to this clonotype: Its antigen is as yet unknown.

Germline V CDR1 and CDR2: SGDLS, YYNGEE. The CDR3 is made up of 14 amino acids. V lost 0 bases and J lost 4, with 9 bases in between. Sequencing used a population of CD138-negative cells sorted from bone marrow. The TCR was taken from a donor over 35 with multiple myeloma. The chain couples TRBV9 to TRBJ2-3, with unresolved D. CDR3 protein: CASSVEGSPDTQYF. CDR3 DNA: TGTGCCAGCAGCGTAGAAGGTTCTCCAGATACGCAGTATTTT.